This TCR beta chain stems from a study of T cells after yellow fever vaccination. This CDR3 spans 16 amino acids. The trim removed 1 base at V and 4 bases at J, leaving 7 bases unmatched. Germline CDR1 is LGHNA and CDR2 is YSLEER. Findings of the study overall: Sorting of memory subsets on day 0 yielded almost no detectable vaccine-responding clonotypes.

Making TCR cDNA involved 5'RACE template switching, which added UMIs and a universal primer site. TCRdb passed the 5' RACE reads through MiXCR, listing each CDR3 protein once. The repertoire holds tens of thousands of distinct CDR3 sequences, with roughly a tenth as singletons. This chain joins TRBV4-3 and TRBJ2-5, with 9 bases that match TRBD1. The source material was PBMCs, either bulk or a sorted T-cell subset (CD4+, CD8+, memory, or dextramer-sorted; not recorded which), sampled around 14 days after the first yellow fever vaccination. This receptor was obtained from a man in his late teens or twenties who received the YFV17D yellow fever vaccine. This CDR3 reads CASSQGRRTGVETQYF. The CDR3 DNA is TGCGCCAGCAGCCAAGGGAGAAGGACAGGGGTAGAGACCCAGTACTTC.